Described below is a single T cell receptor (beta chain) sequence and its context. The antigen remains unidentified. These data come from a study of T cell responses to AZD1222 COVID-19 vaccine. Study conclusions and caveats: Recipients of two AZD1222 doses showed rising Spike-specific TCR breadth and depth.

Measured with immunoSEQ multiplex PCR; TCRdb has only the in-frame clones, and not every one. The sample consists of 120,000 or so clones, 92% of them appearing once. V gave up 5 bases and J gave up 6 bases; unmatched junction bases: 5. The CDR3 runs 16 residues. Germline assignment: CDR1 SGHAT and CDR2 FQNNGV. The receptor's source is an adult in good health. The sequences come from peripheral blood, collected on day 0 of AZD1222 vaccination. This chain links TRBV11-2 with TRBJ2-2; 14 bases line up with TRBD2. The chain's CDR3 is CASSRLAGGFAGELFF. The CDR3 DNA reads TGTGCCAGCAGCAGACTAGCGGGAGGGTTTGCCGGGGAGCTGTTTTTT.